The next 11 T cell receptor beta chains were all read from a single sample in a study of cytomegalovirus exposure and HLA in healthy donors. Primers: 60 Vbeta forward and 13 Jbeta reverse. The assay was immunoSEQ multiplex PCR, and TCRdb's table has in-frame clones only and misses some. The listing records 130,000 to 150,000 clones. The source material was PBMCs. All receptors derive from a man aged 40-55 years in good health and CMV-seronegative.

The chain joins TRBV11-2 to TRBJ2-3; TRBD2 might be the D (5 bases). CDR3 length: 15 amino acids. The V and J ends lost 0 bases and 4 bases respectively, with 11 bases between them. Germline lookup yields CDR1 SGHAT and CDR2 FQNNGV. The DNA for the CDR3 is TGTGCCAGCAGCTTAGATACTAGTTGGGCAGATACGCAGTATTTT. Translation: CASSLDTSWADTQYF.

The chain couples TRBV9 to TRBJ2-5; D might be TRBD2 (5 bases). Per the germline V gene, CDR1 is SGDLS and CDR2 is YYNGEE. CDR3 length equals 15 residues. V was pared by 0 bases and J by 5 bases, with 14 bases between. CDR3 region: CASSVVGVGEETQYF. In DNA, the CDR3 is TGTGCCAGCAGCGTAGTGGGCGTTGGGGAGGAGACCCAGTACTTC.

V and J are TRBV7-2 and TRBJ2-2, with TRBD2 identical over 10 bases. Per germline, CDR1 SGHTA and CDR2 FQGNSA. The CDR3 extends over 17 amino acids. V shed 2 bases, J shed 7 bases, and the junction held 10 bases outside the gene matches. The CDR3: CASSLKVERGGGGELFF. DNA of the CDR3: TGTGCCAGCAGCTTAAAGGTCGAGCGGGGGGGCGGCGGGGAGCTGTTTTTT.

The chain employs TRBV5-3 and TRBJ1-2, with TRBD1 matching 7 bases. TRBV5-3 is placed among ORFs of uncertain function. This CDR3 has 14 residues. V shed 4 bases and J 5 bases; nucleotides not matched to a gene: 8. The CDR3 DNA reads TGTGCCAGAAGCCATGACGGGACAGATTATGGCTACACCTTC. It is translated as CARSHDGTDYGYTF.

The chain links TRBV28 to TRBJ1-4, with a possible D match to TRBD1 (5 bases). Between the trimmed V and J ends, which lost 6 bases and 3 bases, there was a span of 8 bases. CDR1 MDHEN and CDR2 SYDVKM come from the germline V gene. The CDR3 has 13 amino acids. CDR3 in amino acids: CASRGGANEKLFF. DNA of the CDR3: TGTGCCAGCAGAGGAGGGGCTAATGAAAAACTGTTTTTT.

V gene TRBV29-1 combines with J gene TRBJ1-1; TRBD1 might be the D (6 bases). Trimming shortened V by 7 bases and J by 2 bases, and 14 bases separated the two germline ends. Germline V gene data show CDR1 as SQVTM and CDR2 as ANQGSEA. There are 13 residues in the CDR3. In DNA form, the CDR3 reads TGCAGCGCACAGGGCCACACTAACACTGAAGCTTTCTTT. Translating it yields CSAQGHTNTEAFF.

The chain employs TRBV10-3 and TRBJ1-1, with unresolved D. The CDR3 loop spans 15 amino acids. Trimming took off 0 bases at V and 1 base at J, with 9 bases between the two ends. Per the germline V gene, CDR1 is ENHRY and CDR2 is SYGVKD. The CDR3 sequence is CAISESIPGNTEAFF. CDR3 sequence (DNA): TGTGCCATCAGTGAGTCGATTCCAGGGAACACTGAAGCTTTCTTT.

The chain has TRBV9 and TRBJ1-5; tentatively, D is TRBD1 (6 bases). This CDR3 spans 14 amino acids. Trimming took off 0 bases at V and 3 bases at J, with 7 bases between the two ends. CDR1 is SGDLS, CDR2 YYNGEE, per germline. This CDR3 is CASSVGQVNQPQHF. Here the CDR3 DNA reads TGTGCCAGCAGCGTAGGACAGGTCAATCAGCCCCAGCATTTT.

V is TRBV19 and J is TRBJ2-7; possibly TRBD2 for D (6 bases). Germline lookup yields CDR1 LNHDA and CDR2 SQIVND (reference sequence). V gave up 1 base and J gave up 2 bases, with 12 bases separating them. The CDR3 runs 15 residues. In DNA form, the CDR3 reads TGTGCCAGTAGTATAGCAGCGGGTGCCCCCTACGAGCAGTACTTC. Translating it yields CASSIAAGAPYEQYF. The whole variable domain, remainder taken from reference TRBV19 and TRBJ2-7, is DGGITQSPKYLFRKEGQNVTLSCEQNLNHDAMYWYRQDPGQGLRLIYYSQIVNDFQKGDIAEGYSVSREKKESFPLTVTSAQKNPTAFYLCASSIAAGAPYEQYFGPGTRLTVT.

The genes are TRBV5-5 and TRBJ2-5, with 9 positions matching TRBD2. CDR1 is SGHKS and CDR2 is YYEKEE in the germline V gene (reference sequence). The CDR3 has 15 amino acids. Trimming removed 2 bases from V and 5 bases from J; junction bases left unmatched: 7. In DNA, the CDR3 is TGTGCCAGCAGCTTTTTTAGCGGGGGATGGGAGACCCAGTACTTC. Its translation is CASSFFSGGWETQYF. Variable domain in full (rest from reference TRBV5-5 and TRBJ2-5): DAGVTQSPTHLIKTRGQQVTLRCSPISGHKSVSWYQQVLGQGPQFIFQYYEKEERGRGNFPDRFSARQFPNYSSELNVNALLLGDSALYLCASSFFSGGWETQYFGPGTRLLVL.

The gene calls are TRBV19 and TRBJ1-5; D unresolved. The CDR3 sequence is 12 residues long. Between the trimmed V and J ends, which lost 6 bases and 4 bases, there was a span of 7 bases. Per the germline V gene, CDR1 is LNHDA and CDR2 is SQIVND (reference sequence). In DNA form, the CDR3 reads TGTGCCAGTAGCGGACTGAATCAGCCCCAGCATTTT. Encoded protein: CASSGLNQPQHF.